Shown below are 24 T cell receptor beta chains from a single sample sequenced in a study of Tregs in tolerant kidney transplant recipients. The nonmyeloablative bone marrow transplants came from related graft donors, with transient mixed chimerism. Sequenced by immunoSEQ multiplex PCR; TCRdb stores in-frame clones only, minus some. This sample's table reports about 15,000 clones. The specimen comprised CD4+ T cells from blood (PBMCs), sampled 12 months after the transplant. The receptors come from a human patient who received a combined kidney and bone marrow transplant. Some T cells here may be from the graft donor.

To note about this clone: The read falls 3 residues short of the CDR3 end, and the missing part is taken from the germline J gene. The chain recombines TRBV30 with TRBJ2-7; D ambiguous. Trimming removed 2 bases at V and 3 bases at J, with 5 bases between. This CDR3 contains 11 residues. Germline assignment: CDR1 GTSNPN and CDR2 SVGIG (reference sequence). The part of the CDR3 DNA that was read is TGTGCCTGGAGTTCTTACTACGAG. Translating it yields CAWSSYYE. The CDR3 as a whole reads CAWSSYYEQYF.

Comments on this clone: The CDR3 goes on 3 residues after the read ends, and that part is filled in from the germline J gene. This chain uses TRBV19 with TRBJ2-1; 8 positions agree with TRBD2. The CDR3 has 16 amino acids. Germline trimming cut 5 bases from V and 1 base from J; bases unmatched to any gene: 7. CDR1 is LNHDA, CDR2 SQIVND, per germline (reference sequence). Incomplete CDR3 DNA: TGTGCCAGTAGTGGGTCCAGCGGGGGTTCCTACAATGAG. Translated: CASSGSSGGSYNE. In full, the CDR3 is CASSGSSGGSYNEQFF.

Turning to this clone: From the germline J gene comes the end of the CDR3, since the read stops 3 residues before it. This sequence joins TRBV6-1 and TRBJ1-1; D is unclear. This CDR3 region has 13 residues. V was pared by 4 bases and J by 7 bases, with 13 bases between. Germline V lookup: CDR1 MNHNS, CDR2 SASEGT. CDR3 region: CASSAGQGGEAFF. CDR3 DNA, as far as it was read: TGTGCCAGCAGTGCGGGTCAAGGAGGTGAA.

A note on this clone: The sequence runs out 3 residues before the end of the CDR3; the remainder is reconstructed from the germline J gene. This chain links TRBV5-1 with TRBJ2-3; TRBD2 matches 11 bases. The CDR3 runs 15 residues. Germline V gives CDR1 SGHRS, CDR2 YFSETQ. The trim removed 4 bases at V and 3 bases at J, leaving 4 bases unmatched. The chain's CDR3 is CASSQGLAETDTQYF. CDR3 bases read: TGCGCCAGCAGCCAGGGACTAGCGGAGACAGATACG. Full variable domain (outside the CDR3, taken from reference TRBV5-1 and TRBJ2-3): KAGVTQTPRYLIKTRGQQVTLSCSPISGHRSVSWYQQTPGQGLQFLFEYFSETQRNKGNFPGRFSGRQFSNSRSEMNVSTLELGDSALYLCASSQGLAETDTQYFGPGTRLTVL.

In regard to this clone: The CDR3 end lies 3 residues beyond the end of the read and is filled in from the germline J gene. The chain carries TRBV29-1 and TRBJ2-1; 10 bases line up with TRBD2. Germline trimming cut 7 bases from V and 9 bases from J; bases unmatched to any gene: 15. The CDR3 is made up of 15 amino acids. The V gene's germline CDR1 is SQVTM and CDR2 ANQGSEA. The CDR3 DNA, read in part, is TGCAGCGCCCACCCCGGGAGCGGGGGGGTCGCTGAG. Translating gives CSAHPGSGGVAE. The CDR3 reads in full as CSAHPGSGGVAEQFF.

Concerning this clone itself: The read ends 3 residues shy of where the CDR3 ends; the end is completed using the germline J gene. This rearrangement joins TRBV30 to TRBJ1-6; 8 nucleotides agree with TRBD1. This CDR3 spans 14 amino acids. The V gene's germline CDR1 is GTSNPN and CDR2 SVGIG (reference sequence). The part of the CDR3 DNA that was read is TGTGCCTGGAATTTGGGACAGGACAAGGTGGCC. Translation gives CAWNLGQDKVA. The whole CDR3 reads CAWNLGQDKVALHF. The full variable domain, rest sourced from reference TRBV30 and TRBJ1-6, is SQTIHQWPATLVQPVGSPLSLECTVEGTSNPNLYWYRQAAGRGLQLLFYSVGIGQISSEVPQNLSASRPQDRQFILSSKKLLLSDSGFYLCAWNLGQDKVALHFGNGTRLTVT.

Concerning this clone itself: The CDR3 end is not reached by the read, which stops 3 residues before it; the germline J gene fills it in. This sequence joins TRBV7-6 and TRBJ1-5, with D unresolved. CDR3 length equals 13 residues. CDR1 and CDR2 (germline): SGHVS, FNYEAQ. V gave up 1 base and J gave up 7 bases, with 8 bases separating them. CDR3 loop: CASSLGAGQPQHF. CDR3 DNA, as far as it was read: TGTGCCAGCAGCTTAGGGGCGGGACAGCCC.

Points on this clone: The read ends 3 residues early relative to the CDR3; the germline J gene fills the gap. The chain combines TRBV7-3 with TRBJ2-5; TRBD1 matches at 9 bases. This CDR3 contains 13 residues. The J segment lost 4 bases and the V segment lost 5 bases, leaving 2 bases of the junction unmatched. Germline loops: CDR1 SGHTA, CDR2 FQGTGA. CDR3 region: CASSTDRGETQYF. The CDR3 DNA, read in part, is TGTGCCAGCAGCACGGACAGGGGAGAGACC.

Note on this clone: The read is 3 residues too short to cover the CDR3 end, so that end is filled in from the germline J gene. The rearrangement links TRBV5-8 to TRBJ2-5; 10 bases are shared with TRBD1. CDR1 and CDR2 from the germline V gene are SGHTS and YDEGEE. The junction had 5 bases not matched to a gene; V was cut back by 5 bases and J by 4 bases. The CDR3 totals 14 residues. Incomplete CDR3 DNA: TGTGCCAGCAGACTGACAGGGGGCAGAGAGACC. This gives the protein CASRLTGGRET. The full CDR3 sequence reads CASRLTGGRETQYF.

A note on this clone: The read is 3 residues too short to cover the CDR3 end, so that end is filled in from the germline J gene. The genes are TRBV10-3 and TRBJ2-2; a weak D match, TRBD2 (7 bases). The CDR3 sequence is 16 residues long. V shed 8 bases and J shed 1 base, with 17 bases lying between them. CDR1 is ENHRY and CDR2 is SYGVKD in the germline V gene. The CDR3 is CAIRRGAGENTGELFF. The sequenced part of the CDR3 DNA is TGTGCCATCCGCCGGGGGGCGGGAGAGAACACCGGGGAG.

Points on this clone: The sequenced fragment ends 3 residues before the CDR3 boundary, so the rest is inferred from the germline J gene. The gene calls are TRBV19 and TRBJ2-4; TRBD2 agrees at 8 bases. This CDR3 spans 15 amino acids. The V gene's germline CDR1 is LNHDA and CDR2 SQIVND (reference sequence). The V segment lost 8 bases and the J segment 6 bases; nucleotides outside the gene matches: 12. The CDR3 bases that were read are TGTGCCAGTCCGTTTCGGGGGGGCGGCGTAAACATT. It codes for CASPFRGGGVNI. The whole CDR3 reads CASPFRGGGVNIQYF.

To note about this clone: Read data end 3 residues before the CDR3 end; the end is taken from the germline J gene. The chain recombines TRBV29-1 with TRBJ2-3; 9 nucleotides line up with TRBD2. Germline CDR1 is SQVTM and CDR2 is ANQGSEA. V gave up 7 bases and J gave up 4 bases; unmatched junction bases: 9. The CDR3 runs to 14 residues. The CDR3 loop reads CSGALSGSADTQYF. The sequenced CDR3 bases are TGCAGCGGGGCCCTTAGCGGGAGTGCAGATACG.

About this clone itself: The CDR3 end lies 3 residues beyond the end of the read and is filled in from the germline J gene. The genes are TRBV5-1 and TRBJ1-2, with TRBD1 identical over 9 bases. The CDR3 sequence is 12 residues long. Germline CDR1 is SGHRS and CDR2 is YFSETQ. V lost 6 bases, J lost 4 bases, and 1 base stayed unmatched. The CDR3 sequence: CASTTGGYGYTF. The CDR3 bases that were read are TGCGCCAGCACGACAGGGGGCTATGGC.

On this clone itself: The DNA ends 3 residues before the CDR3 does, and the rest of the CDR3 is filled in from the germline J gene. V and J are TRBV20-1 and TRBJ2-1; perhaps TRBD2 as D (6 bases). Per germline, CDR1 DFQATT and CDR2 SNEGSKA (reference sequence). Trimming pared 3 bases from V and 0 bases from J, leaving 12 bases between. The CDR3 sequence is 15 residues long. The CDR3 loop reads CSARTRAGSYNEQFF. The covered CDR3 bases are TGCAGTGCTAGGACTAGGGCTGGCTCCTACAATGAG.

Points on this clone: The observed sequence ends 3 residues before the CDR3 terminus, with the missing tail filled in from the germline J gene. This chain joins TRBV7-9 and TRBJ2-5; 9 nucleotides match TRBD1. The CDR3 extends over 13 amino acids. Germline CDR1 reads SEHNR; CDR2 reads FQNEAQ (reference sequence). J was trimmed by 5 bases and V by 6 bases; bases with no gene match: 4. CDR3 sequence reads: CASRQGAEETQYF. Incomplete CDR3 DNA: TGTGCCAGCAGACAGGGGGCGGAGGAGACC.

About this clone: The CDR3 is cut off 3 residues early in the read; its end comes from the germline J gene. V gene TRBV4-2 combines with J gene TRBJ2-2; no definite D call. V was pared by 6 bases and J by 1 base, with 3 bases between. CDR3 length equals 12 residues. CDR1 is LGHNA and CDR2 is YNFKEQ in the germline V gene. The CDR3 DNA, read in part, is TGTGCCAGCAGACAGAACACCGGGGAG. Residues: CASRQNTGE. From start to end, the CDR3 is CASRQNTGELFF.

On this clone itself: The read ends 3 residues early relative to the CDR3; the germline J gene fills the gap. The chain links TRBV2 to TRBJ1-6; possible D gene TRBD1, 6 bases. Trimming cost V 0 bases and J 9 bases, with 12 bases left between them. There are 15 residues in the CDR3. Per the germline V gene, CDR1 is SNHLY and CDR2 is FYNNEI. The part of the CDR3 DNA that was read is TGTGCCAGCAGTGAAGCGAGGGGGATGCGTTCACCC. Translated, it gives CASSEARGMRSP. The whole CDR3 protein is CASSEARGMRSPLHF.

Notes on this clone: The CDR3 extends 3 residues past the end of the read, so its final part is completed from the germline J gene. V and J are TRBV11-2 and TRBJ2-5, with TRBD1 identical over 8 bases. This CDR3 is built from 15 residues. The trim removed 3 bases at V and 4 bases at J, leaving 7 bases unmatched. Germline V gene data show CDR1 as SGHAT and CDR2 as FQNNGV. The covered CDR3 bases are TGTGCCAGCAGCTTTCAGGGGGCGACGTTAGAGACC. Translating it yields CASSFQGATLET. From start to end, the CDR3 is CASSFQGATLETQYF.

Notes on this clone: The CDR3 extends 3 residues past the end of the read, so its final part is completed from the germline J gene. The V and J genes are TRBV5-6 and TRBJ1-2; D is possibly TRBD1 (5 bases). V lost 0 bases and J lost 2, with 8 bases in between. Looked up from germline, CDR1 is SGHDT and CDR2 is YYEEEE. The CDR3 is 14 residues long. The covered CDR3 bases are TGTGCCAGCAGCTTGGAGGGGCCCAACTATGGC. It specifies CASSLEGPNYG. In full, the CDR3 is CASSLEGPNYGYTF.

Notes on this clone: The CDR3 end is not reached by the read, which stops 3 residues before it; the germline J gene fills it in. The chain recombines TRBV11-2 with TRBJ2-5; the D is unclear. This CDR3 comprises 12 residues. V was cut by 2 bases and J by 4 bases, with 5 bases left in between. From germline, CDR1 is SGHAT and CDR2 FQNNGV. Partial CDR3 DNA: TGTGCCAGCAGCTTATCCGGAGAGACC. Translated, it gives CASSLSGET. From start to end, the CDR3 is CASSLSGETQYF.

On this clone: The read gets to within 3 residues of the CDR3 end, and the germline J gene fills in the rest. The rearrangement links TRBV18 to TRBJ2-3; the match to TRBD2 covers 10 bases. The germline V gene has CDR1 KGHSH and CDR2 LQKENI. The trim removed 8 bases at V and 1 base at J, leaving 6 bases unmatched. This CDR3 has 15 amino acids. The CDR3 loop reads CASHLAGGGTDTQYF. The CDR3 DNA, read in part, is TGTGCCAGCCACTTAGCGGGAGGCGGCACAGATACG.

Remarks on this clone: The sequenced fragment ends 3 residues before the CDR3 boundary, so the rest is inferred from the germline J gene. The V call is TRBV5-1, the J call TRBJ2-1; D gene uncertain. This CDR3 is built from 14 residues. Germline-derived CDR1 and CDR2 are SGHRS and YFSETQ. The V end was cut by 4 bases, the J end by 9 bases, with 17 bases between. CDR3 residues: CASSPTSGSVEQFF. CDR3 bases read: TGCGCCAGCAGCCCAACGTCGGGTTCGGTTGAG.

Measured by frequency, this clone is medium-sized. The DNA ends 3 residues before the CDR3 does, and the rest of the CDR3 is filled in from the germline J gene. The rearrangement links TRBV20-1 to TRBJ2-3, with unresolved D. This CDR3 has 14 amino acids. Trimming shortened V by 4 bases and J by 2 bases, and 13 bases separated the two germline ends. Germline CDR1 is DFQATT and CDR2 is SNEGSKA (reference sequence). CDR3 bases read: TGCAGTGCTATGGGTCTAGGCCTCACAGATACG. As protein: CSAMGLGLTDT. The entire CDR3 protein is CSAMGLGLTDTQYF.

On this clone itself: The CDR3 is cut off 3 residues early in the read; its end comes from the germline J gene. The rearrangement joins TRBV30 to TRBJ2-7; TRBD2 matches at 10 bases. V trimming: 0 bases; J trimming: 4 bases; junction bases outside the gene matches: 6. Per the germline V gene, CDR1 is GTSNPN and CDR2 is SVGIG (reference sequence). CDR3 size: 15 residues. CDR3 bases read: TGTGCCTGGAGTGTAATCCTAGCGGGAGTTTACGAG. This codes for CAWSVILAGVYE. The full CDR3 sequence reads CAWSVILAGVYEQYF.